These 30 T cell receptor beta chains were sequenced from one sample in a study of T cell responses to AZD1222 COVID-19 vaccine (dated by TCRdb to the early 2020s). Receptor libraries were prepared by the immunoSEQ multiplex PCR assay. TCRdb retrieved this table from immuneACCESS and kept in-frame rearrangements only. Not all clones are present; in checked studies, unresolved V genes account for under half, and no reason is known for the remainder. For this sample there are about 82,000 clones; 80% to 90% appear just once. The top ten clonotypes cover over 10% of the sample. The intended sense of this specimen's time point label: about 28 days (+/-7) after the second vaccine dose. The source was peripheral blood, collected 28 days after the second AZD1222 dose. The receptors here all came from an adult who received the AZD1222 COVID-19 vaccine.

The chain joins TRBV18 to TRBJ2-5; TRBD1 or TRBD2 may be the D gene (6 bases each). The CDR3 contains 14 residues. CDR1 is KGHSH, CDR2 LQKENI, per germline. Trimming stripped 3 bases from V and 2 bases from J, with 10 bases between. The CDR3 bases are TGTGCCAGCTCACCTGCGGGGACACAAGAGACCCAGTACTTC. Translation gives CASSPAGTQETQYF.

As to this clone: The sample holds other DNA sequences that translate to the same CDR3. This chain uses TRBV5-1 with TRBJ1-1; maybe TRBD1 (6 bases). There are 12 residues in the CDR3. With 4 bases removed from V and 5 bases from J, the gap between germline ends came to 9 bases. The V gene's germline CDR1 is SGHRS and CDR2 YFSETQ. The CDR3 region is CASSLQGTEAFF. The CDR3 DNA reads as TGCGCCAGCAGCCTACAGGGAACTGAAGCTTTCTTT.

This chain's CDR3 is CSVATGTGSGNSPLHF. DNA of the CDR3: TGCAGCGTTGCCACCGGGACAGGGAGTGGGAATTCACCCCTCCACTTT. The rearrangement links TRBV29-1 to TRBJ1-6; 9 positions match TRBD1. CDR3 length equals 16 residues. The germline CDR1 and CDR2 sequences are SQVTM and ANQGSEA. The J segment lost 7 bases and the V segment lost 4 bases, leaving 11 bases of the junction unmatched.

This rearrangement joins TRBV7-9 to TRBJ1-6, with D possibly matching TRBD1 (5 bases). This CDR3 spans 13 amino acids. Germline values: CDR1 SEHNR, CDR2 FQNEAQ (reference sequence). Trimming stripped 8 bases from V and 5 bases from J, with 10 bases between. The CDR3 DNA reads as TGTGCCAGCTGCCGAGGGGATAATTCACCCCTCCACTTT. Translating it yields CASCRGDNSPLHF.

CDR3 nucleotides: TGTGCCAGCAGATCAGACAGGGGATTCACTGAAGCTTTCTTT. Its protein product is CASRSDRGFTEAFF. The chain has TRBV5-5 and TRBJ1-1; 8 bases map to TRBD1. Germline loops: CDR1 SGHKS, CDR2 YYEKEE (reference sequence). The CDR3 has 14 residues. The junction had 7 bases not matched to a gene; V was cut back by 5 bases and J by 4 bases.

This chain uses TRBV7-2 with TRBJ2-7; weak D call: TRBD1 (5 bases). CDR3 length: 13 amino acids. Per germline, CDR1 SGHTA and CDR2 FQGNSA. V lost 2 bases to trimming and J lost 7 bases, with 12 bases between them. The CDR3 DNA reads TGTGCCAGCAGCTTAAGTGGGTCAGGGGAGCAGTACTTC. Translation: CASSLSGSGEQYF.

This chain links TRBV5-1 with TRBJ1-3; D possibly corresponds to TRBD1 (5 bases). There are 16 residues in the CDR3. V lost 4 bases and J 4 bases, leaving 18 bases between the germline ends. Looked up from germline, CDR1 is SGHRS and CDR2 is YFSETQ. CDR3: CASSPYGTLSGNTIYF. CDR3 DNA sequence: TGCGCCAGCAGCCCTTACGGGACTCTCTCCGGAAACACCATATATTTT.

The chain recombines TRBV27 with TRBJ2-1, with 12 bases fitting TRBD1. The length of the CDR3 is 15 residues. The V gene's germline CDR1 is MNHEY and CDR2 SMNVEV (reference sequence). J lost 7 bases, V lost 5 bases, and 6 bases had no gene match. CDR3 coding DNA: TGTGCCAGCAGTCGCGGGACAGGGGGCGGGAATGAGCAGTTCTTC. It is translated as CASSRGTGGGNEQFF.

The chain employs TRBV9 and TRBJ2-3; possible D gene TRBD2, 6 bases. CDR1 and CDR2 (germline): SGDLS, YYNGEE. The CDR3 contains 15 residues. Trimming took off 5 bases at V and 2 bases at J, with 15 bases between the two ends. In nucleotides, the CDR3 is TGTGCCAGCAGGGGCGCCGGGGACTCCACAGATACGCAGTATTTT. This encodes CASRGAGDSTDTQYF.

This chain joins TRBV5-1 and TRBJ2-5; weak D call: TRBD2 (6 bases). The V gene's germline CDR1 is SGHRS and CDR2 YFSETQ. This CDR3 has 15 residues. Trimming took 4 bases from V and 5 from J, leaving 18 bases between them. The CDR3 DNA sequence: TGCGCCAGCAGCCCGGGCACCGCGGCGGGGGAGACCCAGTACTTC. Its translation is CASSPGTAAGETQYF.

Concerning this clone itself: Relative to the germline gene, one junction end is altered; a read error may explain this. The V and J genes are TRBV7-7 and TRBJ2-1; 11 nucleotides agree with TRBD2. The CDR3 is 15 residues long. CDR1 and CDR2 (germline): SSHAT, FNYEAQ (reference sequence). The CDR3 reads CASSSELAGVGEQFF. CDR3 DNA: TGTGCTAGCAGCTCCGAACTAGCGGGAGTTGGGGAGCAGTTCTTC.

The CDR3 region is CASSPSRSGLYNEQFF. Written as DNA, the CDR3 is TGTGCCAGCAGCCCTTCTAGGAGCGGGTTATACAATGAGCAGTTCTTC. The chain employs TRBV7-8 and TRBJ2-1; weak D call: TRBD2 (6 bases). The germline gives CDR1 SGHVS, CDR2 FQNEAQ. The CDR3 consists of 16 residues. Trimming left V 5 bases short and J 4 bases short, with 18 bases between.

This chain uses TRBV7-3 with TRBJ2-6; perhaps TRBD2 as D (6 bases). Trimming removed 1 base at V and 3 bases at J, with 16 bases between. The V gene's germline CDR1 is SGHTA and CDR2 FQGTGA. The length of the CDR3 is 18 residues. The CDR3 DNA sequence: TGTGCCAGCAGCTTAAGGGTCGGAGGGATGGGTGGGGCCAACGTCCTGACTTTC. Its translation is CASSLRVGGMGGANVLTF.

The rearrangement links TRBV18 to TRBJ1-5; weak D call: TRBD1 (5 bases). V was pared by 3 bases and J by 5 bases, with 11 bases between. Germline V gene sequence: CDR1 KGHSH, CDR2 LQKENI. This CDR3 has 14 residues. The CDR3 coding sequence is TGTGCCAGCTCACCCCCCGGGGGAGATCAGCCCCAGCATTTT. Translated, it gives CASSPPGGDQPQHF.

The gene calls are TRBV5-1 and TRBJ1-1; no reliable D call. Germline V gene sequence: CDR1 SGHRS, CDR2 YFSETQ. Trimming took 1 base from V and 7 from J, leaving 8 bases between them. CDR3 size: 12 residues. Here the CDR3 DNA reads TGCGCCAGCAGCTTGTACGGGCTTGAAGCTTTCTTT. It encodes CASSLYGLEAFF.

In DNA, the CDR3 is TGTGCCAGCAGGGGGGTCTACTCCTACGAGCAGTACTTC. Encoded protein: CASRGVYSYEQYF. V and J are TRBV12-3 or TRBV12-4 and TRBJ2-7; either TRBD1 or TRBD2 may fit D (5 bases each). The CDR3 covers 13 residues. The V end lost 6 bases, the J end lost 0 bases, and 9 bases lay between the germline ends.

V is TRBV13 and J is TRBJ2-7, with 9 bases identical to TRBD2. This CDR3 is 15 amino acids long. The V and J ends lost 5 bases and 7 bases, in that order; junction bases with no gene match: 12. The germline V gene has CDR1 PRHDT and CDR2 FYEKMQ (reference sequence). Written as DNA, the CDR3 is TGTGCCAGCAGCCGATTGGCGGGAGGGCTACGAGAGCAGTACTTC. Protein sequence: CASSRLAGGLREQYF. The full variable domain, in which reference TRBV13 and TRBJ2-7 provide the parts outside the CDR3, is AAGVIQSPRHLIKEKRETATLKCYPIPRHDTVYWYQQGPGQDPQFLISFYEKMQSDKGSIPDRFSAQQFSDYHSELNMSSLELGDSALYFCASSRLAGGLREQYFGPGTRLTVT.

This chain connects TRBV2 to TRBJ1-5; 8 positions agree with TRBD1. CDR1 and CDR2 from the germline V gene are SNHLY and FYNNEI. This CDR3 spans 14 amino acids. Trimming cost V 6 bases and J 7 bases; bases outside gene matches: 8. CDR3 region: CASSLGQVAQPQHF. CDR3 nucleotides: TGTGCCAGCAGCCTGGGACAGGTCGCCCAGCCCCAGCATTTT.

V usage is TRBV11-3 and J usage is TRBJ2-3, with a weak D call TRBD2 (5 bases). This CDR3 comprises 14 residues. The germline V gene has CDR1 SGHNT and CDR2 YENEEA. V was shortened by 8 bases and J by 1 base, with 13 bases between the two germline ends. The CDR3 loop reads CASGKAERTDTQYF. CDR3 bases: TGTGCCAGCGGAAAAGCGGAGCGCACAGATACGCAGTATTTT. Full variable domain (missing parts from reference TRBV11-3 and TRBJ2-3): EAGVVQSPRYKIIEKKQPVAFWCNPISGHNTLYWYLQNLGQGPELLIRYENEEAVDDSQLPKDRFSAERLKGVDSTLKIQPAELGDSAVYLCASGKAERTDTQYFGPGTRLTVL.

The chain links TRBV24-1 to TRBJ1-5; a possible D gene is TRBD1 (6 bases). The CDR3 sequence is 14 residues long. V lost 9 bases to trimming and J lost 5 bases, with 16 bases between them. CDR1 is KGHDR and CDR2 is SFDVKD in the germline V gene. The CDR3 loop is CATAGGQGDQPQHF. The DNA for the CDR3 is TGTGCCACCGCGGGGGGGCAGGGTGATCAGCCCCAGCATTTT.

CDR3 in amino acids: CASSFDWEETQYF. CDR3 nucleotides: TGTGCCAGCAGTTTCGACTGGGAAGAGACCCAGTACTTC. V and J are TRBV27 and TRBJ2-5; D is unclear. The germline V and J ends were trimmed by 3 bases and 3 bases, with 8 bases remaining between them. The CDR3 has 13 residues. In germline, CDR1 is MNHEY, CDR2 SMNVEV (reference sequence).

The CDR3 coding sequence is TGTGCCATCAGTGAGTCGGAGACAGGTAACTCACCCCTCCACTTT. This encodes CAISESETGNSPLHF. The chain employs TRBV10-3 and TRBJ1-6, with a tentative D call TRBD1 (6 bases). CDR3 length: 15 residues. V was trimmed by 0 bases and J by 10 bases, leaving 13 bases between them. Looked up from germline, CDR1 is ENHRY and CDR2 is SYGVKD.

This sequence joins TRBV11-2 and TRBJ1-2; maybe TRBD1 (5 bases). The germline CDR1 and CDR2 sequences are SGHAT and FQNNGV. The CDR3 loop spans 11 amino acids. V was trimmed by 5 bases and J by 8 bases, leaving 9 bases between them. In DNA form, the CDR3 reads TGTGCCAGCAGCCCGGGGGTGGGCTACACCTTC. This codes for CASSPGVGYTF.

The genes are TRBV6-4 and TRBJ1-2, with TRBD1 as a possible D gene (5 bases). Germline V CDR1 and CDR2: MRHNA, SNTAGT. V was cut by 0 bases and J by 8 bases, with 16 bases left in between. This CDR3 spans 15 amino acids. The CDR3 reads CASSDSGGDHGGYTF. CDR3 DNA sequence: TGTGCCAGCAGTGACTCCGGGGGGGACCACGGGGGCTACACCTTC.

This sequence joins TRBV3-1 (or the pseudogene TRBV3-2) and TRBJ1-2; 8 bases line up with TRBD1. Germline CDR1 and CDR2: LGHDT and YNNKEL (reference sequence). The CDR3 length is 14 residues. V lost 4 bases, J lost 8 bases, and 9 bases stayed unmatched. CDR3 region: CASSRVGQGGGYTF. CDR3 nucleotides: TGTGCCAGCAGCCGTGTAGGACAGGGCGGAGGCTACACCTTC.

The rearrangement uses TRBV14 and TRBJ2-3, with 7 positions matching TRBD1. There are 15 residues in the CDR3. Germline-derived CDR1 and CDR2 are SGHDN and FVKESK. V shed 4 bases and J 0 bases; nucleotides not matched to a gene: 4. CDR3 bases: TGTGCCAGCAGCCGCCGGGACAGCAGCACAGATACGCAGTATTTT. It is translated as CASSRRDSSTDTQYF.

This chain uses TRBV27 with TRBJ2-3; 8 bases are a match to TRBD1. The germline V gene encodes CDR1 MNHEY and CDR2 SMNVEV (reference sequence). The CDR3 is 14 residues long. The trim removed 3 bases at V and 8 bases at J, leaving 7 bases unmatched. The CDR3 loop reads CASSLNRGVGTQYF. As DNA, the CDR3 is TGTGCCAGCAGTTTGAACAGGGGGGTAGGTACGCAGTATTTT.

V is TRBV2 and J is TRBJ1-1, with a weak D call TRBD1 (5 bases). The CDR3 is 12 residues long. Germline V CDR1 and CDR2: SNHLY, FYNNEI. V was pared by 7 bases and J by 3 bases, with 9 bases between. The CDR3 DNA follows: TGTGCCAGCAAGGGGAGTTACACTGAAGCTTTCTTT. Translating it yields CASKGSYTEAFF.

V gene TRBV28 combines with J gene TRBJ1-2; weak D call: TRBD1 (5 bases). V lost 3 bases and J lost 6, with 17 bases in between. The CDR3 has 15 residues. CDR1 is MDHEN, CDR2 SYDVKM, per germline. CDR3 region: CASSLGQNTPDGYTF. As DNA, the CDR3 is TGTGCCAGCAGTTTGGGGCAGAACACACCCGATGGCTACACCTTC.

The chain joins TRBV7-8 to TRBJ1-6, with unresolved D. The germline V gene encodes CDR1 SGHVS and CDR2 FQNEAQ. Trimming cost V 5 bases and J 10 bases, with 15 bases left between them. The CDR3 contains 14 residues. The CDR3 nucleotides read TGTGCCAGCAGCCCTGTTGGTACGGGATCACCCCTCCACTTT. Its protein product is CASSPVGTGSPLHF.